The present T cell receptor (beta chain) was sequenced within a study of identical twins. With respect to this clonotype: Antigen unknown.

TCRdb analysed the 5' RACE reads with MiXCR anew, one entry per CDR3 protein. The sample lists 1.5 million to 2 million distinct CDR3 sequences; roughly a third were seen once. Whole-study findings and limits: Modelling approaches yielded underestimates of out-of-frame TCR alpha sharing between monozygotic twins.

Between the trimmed V and J ends, which lost 3 bases and 5 bases, there was a span of 11 bases. Germline V CDR1 and CDR2: DFQATT, SNEGSKA (reference sequence). CDR3 size: 13 residues. V usage is TRBV20-1 and J usage is TRBJ2-1; D could derive from TRBD1 or TRBD2 (6 bases each). Sequenced: cord blood. The clonotype originates from a newborn girl in good health. Here the CDR3 reads CSASGGLNNEQFF. CDR3 sequence (DNA): TGCAGTGCTAGCGGGGGCCTAAACAATGAGCAGTTCTTC.